The rows below give T cell receptor beta chains drawn from one sample of a study of cytomegalovirus exposure and HLA in healthy donors. Clones were read by immunoSEQ multiplex PCR, and TCRdb kept only the in-frame ones, dropping some. Its clone listing holds 110,000 to 150,000 clones. Sequenced material: PBMCs. These receptors were collected from a woman between 18 and 30 years old in good health and CMV-seronegative. The CDR3 runs from the conserved cysteine through the conserved F or W. The D gene is left open where the match is weak.

>-|14|TRBJ2-5|TRBV14
CASSQGGVRETQYF
TGTGCCAGCAGCCAAGGGGGGGTGAGAGAGACCCAGTACTTC
>-|15|TRBJ2-3|TRBV7-9
CASSQTVQSTDTQYF
TGTGCCAGCAGCCAGACGGTACAGAGCACAGATACGCAGTATTTT
>-|18|TRBJ1-2|TRBV19
CASSIPFELGVTNYGYTF
TGTGCCAGTAGTATCCCCTTCGAGTTGGGAGTCACTAACTATGGCTACACCTTC
>-|15|TRBJ1-3|TRBV9
CASTPTPDGGNTIYF
TGTGCCAGCACTCCCACCCCCGACGGGGGAAACACCATATATTTT
>-|14|TRBJ1-1|TRBV7-9
CASSLGGQNTEAFF
TGTGCCAGCAGCTTAGGGGGACAGAACACTGAAGCTTTCTTT
>-|14|TRBJ1-6|TRBV2
CASRKVAGGSPLHF
TGTGCCAGCAGGAAAGTAGCGGGGGGATCACCCCTCCACTTT
>TRBD1|15|TRBJ1-1|TRBV2
CASTPPGQGYTEAFF
TGTGCCAGCACCCCCCCGGGACAGGGATACACTGAAGCTTTCTTT
>TRBD2|17|TRBJ2-7|TRBV6-1
CASSALGLALINYEQYF
TGTGCCAGCAGTGCCCTGGGACTAGCGCTTATCAATTACGAGCAGTACTTC
>TRBD2|16|TRBJ2-3|TRBV5-6
CASSPLSGRHTDTQYF
TGTGCCAGCAGCCCCCTTAGCGGGAGACACACAGATACGCAGTATTTT
>TRBD1|14|TRBJ1-4|TRBV18
CASSPAEGATWLFF
TGTGCCAGCTCACCAGCGGAGGGGGCAACTTGGCTGTTTTTT
>-|12|TRBJ1-2|TRBV29-1
CSVPGANYGYTF
TGCAGCGTTCCAGGGGCTAACTATGGCTACACCTTC
>-|16|TRBJ2-2|TRBV5-1
CASTPGGTSNTGELFF
TGCGCCAGCACCCCTGGCGGTACTTCGAACACCGGGGAGCTGTTTTTT
>TRBD1|15|TRBJ1-1|TRBV5-1
CASSLTGGADTEAFF
TGCGCCAGCAGCTTAACAGGGGGCGCAGACACTGAAGCTTTCTTT
>-|17|TRBJ2-2|TRBV2
CASSVSLAGTNTGELFF
TGTGCCAGCAGTGTTAGCCTAGCAGGAACGAACACCGGGGAGCTGTTTTTT
>TRBD2|16|TRBJ2-3|TRBV6-1
CASSESSGSGTDTQYF
TGTGCCAGCAGTGAGTCTAGCGGGAGTGGCACAGATACGCAGTATTTT
>TRBD1|15|TRBJ1-2|TRBV6-5
CASSKQGAQNYGYTF
TGTGCCAGCAGTAAACAGGGGGCGCAGAACTATGGCTACACCTTC
>-|14|TRBJ1-2|TRBV7-2
CASKANRDGYGYTF
TGTGCCAGCAAAGCAAACAGGGATGGCTATGGCTACACCTTC
>-|15|TRBJ1-2|TRBV6-5
CASSYHSGTNYGYTF
TGTGCCAGCAGTTATCACTCGGGGACTAACTATGGCTACACCTTC
>-|17|TRBJ2-7|TRBV4-1
CASSQERGAASLDEQYF
TGCGCCAGCAGCCAAGAACGGGGGGCGGCGAGCCTGGACGAGCAGTACTTC
>TRBD1|15|TRBJ1-6|TRBV25-1
CASSGDREYNSPLHF
TGTGCCAGCAGTGGCGACAGGGAATATAATTCACCCCTCCACTTT
>TRBD2|15|TRBJ2-7|TRBV7-9
CASSSIWTSGYEQYF
TGTGCCAGCAGCTCAATTTGGACTAGCGGGTACGAGCAGTACTTC
>TRBD1|16|TRBJ1-4|TRBV19
CASSTGQGARNEKLFF
TGTGCCAGTAGTACAGGACAGGGGGCGCGTAATGAAAAACTGTTTTTT
>TRBD2|15|TRBJ2-7|TRBV7-9
CASTHRRAGEYEQYF
TGTGCCAGCACCCATCGTCGGGCGGGAGAATACGAGCAGTACTTC
>-|15|TRBJ2-3|TRBV5-4
CASSLEGIRTDTQYF
TGTGCCAGCAGCTTGGAGGGGATACGCACAGATACGCAGTATTTT
>-|13|TRBJ2-3|TRBV11-3
CASSSGSTDTQYF
TGTGCCAGCAGCTCCGGTAGCACAGATACGCAGTATTTT
>TRBD2|20|TRBJ2-1|TRBV12-5
CASGAPPPQAGGRSYNEQFF
TGTGCTAGTGGTGCACCCCCCCCGCAAGCGGGAGGCCGCTCCTACAATGAGCAGTTCTTC
>-|12|TRBJ1-2|TRBV6-1
CASSEGDYGYTF
TGTGCCAGCAGTGAAGGCGACTATGGCTACACCTTC
>TRBD1|16|TRBJ1-2|TRBV7-2
CASSTGTGADIYGYTF
TGTGCCAGCAGCACCGGGACAGGGGCTGATATCTATGGCTACACCTTC
>TRBD2|15|TRBJ2-3|TRBV11-2
CASSSSSGITDTQYF
TGTGCCAGCAGCTCCTCTAGCGGGATCACAGATACGCAGTATTTT
>TRBD1|15|TRBJ2-5|TRBV27
CASSKGTVLSETQYF
TGTGCCAGCAGTAAGGGGACAGTCCTTTCCGAGACCCAGTACTTC
>TRBD2|18|TRBJ2-5|TRBV27
CASSLRAPSSGGGETQYF
TGTGCCAGCAGTTTACGCGCCCCTTCTAGCGGGGGGGGAGAGACCCAGTACTTC
>-|11|TRBJ2-1|TRBV20-1
CSAELGSEQFF
TGCAGTGCCGAGTTGGGGAGTGAGCAGTTCTTC
>-|12|TRBJ1-2|TRBV7-9
CASSPTGEGYTF
TGTGCCAGCAGCCCGACCGGGGAAGGCTACACCTTC
>TRBD2|16|TRBJ2-2|TRBV28
CASSPGLTAGAGELFF
TGTGCCAGCAGTCCGGGACTAACAGCAGGCGCCGGGGAGCTGTTTTTT
>TRBD1|14|TRBJ1-2|TRBV29-1
CSVIPGQGLYGYTF
TGCAGCGTTATACCGGGACAGGGCCTCTATGGCTACACCTTC
>TRBD2|15|TRBJ2-3|TRBV7-3
CASSYASGSTDTQYF
TGTGCCAGCAGCTACGCTAGCGGGAGTACCGATACGCAGTATTTT
>-|13|TRBJ2-2|TRBV29-1
CSVVLGAGGELFF
TGCAGCGTTGTACTGGGGGCGGGCGGGGAGCTGTTTTTT
>TRBD1|16|TRBJ1-6|TRBV7-3
CASSLSAGGQLTPLHF
TGTGCCAGCAGCTTAAGCGCAGGGGGCCAGTTGACACCCCTCCACTTT
>TRBD1|17|TRBJ2-1|TRBV5-4
CASSSGPGQGGYNEQFF
TGTGCCAGCAGCTCGGGGCCGGGACAGGGAGGTTACAATGAGCAGTTCTTC
>-|12|TRBJ2-7|TRBV6-1
CASSAQVYEQYF
TGTGCCAGCAGTGCCCAGGTATACGAGCAGTACTTC
>-|14|TRBJ2-7|TRBV5-4
CASSSDRRGYEQYF
TGTGCCAGCAGCTCCGACCGGAGAGGTTACGAGCAGTACTTC
>TRBD1|15|TRBJ1-1|TRBV2
CASSVSGTVNTEAFF
TGTGCCAGCAGTGTCTCCGGGACAGTGAACACTGAAGCTTTCTTT
>-|16|TRBJ1-4|TRBV27
CASRSGTLATNEKLFF
TGTGCCAGCAGATCCGGGACACTCGCAACTAATGAAAAACTGTTTTTT
>TRBD1|12|TRBJ2-1|TRBV5-1
CASSLEQGLQFF
TGCGCCAGCAGCTTGGAACAGGGGTTGCAGTTCTTC
>-|15|TRBJ1-5|TRBV4-3
CASSQDRAGYQPQHF
TGCGCCAGCAGCCAAGATAGGGCAGGGTATCAGCCCCAGCATTTT
>-|15|TRBJ2-1|TRBV18
CASSPSVSLYNEQFF
TGTGCCAGCTCACCTAGCGTCTCCCTATACAATGAGCAGTTCTTC
>TRBD1|14|TRBJ1-1|TRBV6-6
CASSTTGQVKAAFF
TGTGCCAGCAGTACTACTGGACAGGTCAAGGCGGCTTTCTTT
>-|14|TRBJ1-5|TRBV4-2
CASSQEGQGQPQHF
TGTGCCAGCAGCCAAGAAGGGCAGGGTCAGCCCCAGCATTTT
>-|15|TRBJ1-1|TRBV28
CATRKSPVDWTEAFF
TGTGCCACCAGGAAGTCCCCGGTAGATTGGACTGAAGCTTTCTTT
>TRBD2|16|TRBJ2-7|TRBV7-6
CASSLGASGSSYEQYF
TGTGCCAGCAGCTTAGGGGCTAGCGGGAGCTCCTACGAGCAGTACTTC
>-|16|TRBJ1-2|TRBV14
CASSQDARGTLYGYTF
TGTGCCAGCAGCCAAGATGCCCGGGGAACACTCTATGGCTACACCTTC
>TRBD2|16|TRBJ2-5|TRBV2
CASSGTSGRAVETQYF
TGTGCCAGCAGTGGGACTAGCGGGAGGGCCGTGGAGACCCAGTACTTC
>TRBD1|15|TRBJ1-1|TRBV11-3
CASSSRDRGGTEAFF
TGTGCCAGCAGCTCCCGGGACAGGGGCGGGACTGAAGCTTTCTTT
>TRBD1|18|TRBJ2-5|TRBV5-1
CASSLGPSGTGGQETQYF
TGCGCCAGCAGCTTGGGGCCCTCCGGGACAGGGGGCCAAGAGACCCAGTACTTC